This T cell receptor beta chain was observed in a study of T cell responses to AZD1222 COVID-19 vaccine. To note about this clone: Antigen unknown.

This table comes from immunoSEQ multiplex PCR, and its TCRdb copy is limited to in-frame clones, with some not included. The sample consists of 100,000 to 150,000 clones, 90% of them appearing once. Whole-study findings and limits: Breadth and depth of Spike-specific TCRs rose after two AZD1222 doses. Clonal diversity was possibly underestimated, and white British individuals and females predominated among donors.

Germline V CDR1 and CDR2: KGHSH, LQKENI. With V trimmed by 3 bases and J by 2 bases, 4 bases remained unmatched. The CDR3 covers 14 residues. The source is an adult in good health. V gene TRBV18 combines with J gene TRBJ2-7; 7 positions match TRBD1. The source was peripheral blood, collected on day 0 of AZD1222 vaccination. The DNA of the CDR3 is TGTGCCAGCTCACCTCGACAGGGAGCCTACGAGCAGTACTTC. Translating it yields CASSPRQGAYEQYF.